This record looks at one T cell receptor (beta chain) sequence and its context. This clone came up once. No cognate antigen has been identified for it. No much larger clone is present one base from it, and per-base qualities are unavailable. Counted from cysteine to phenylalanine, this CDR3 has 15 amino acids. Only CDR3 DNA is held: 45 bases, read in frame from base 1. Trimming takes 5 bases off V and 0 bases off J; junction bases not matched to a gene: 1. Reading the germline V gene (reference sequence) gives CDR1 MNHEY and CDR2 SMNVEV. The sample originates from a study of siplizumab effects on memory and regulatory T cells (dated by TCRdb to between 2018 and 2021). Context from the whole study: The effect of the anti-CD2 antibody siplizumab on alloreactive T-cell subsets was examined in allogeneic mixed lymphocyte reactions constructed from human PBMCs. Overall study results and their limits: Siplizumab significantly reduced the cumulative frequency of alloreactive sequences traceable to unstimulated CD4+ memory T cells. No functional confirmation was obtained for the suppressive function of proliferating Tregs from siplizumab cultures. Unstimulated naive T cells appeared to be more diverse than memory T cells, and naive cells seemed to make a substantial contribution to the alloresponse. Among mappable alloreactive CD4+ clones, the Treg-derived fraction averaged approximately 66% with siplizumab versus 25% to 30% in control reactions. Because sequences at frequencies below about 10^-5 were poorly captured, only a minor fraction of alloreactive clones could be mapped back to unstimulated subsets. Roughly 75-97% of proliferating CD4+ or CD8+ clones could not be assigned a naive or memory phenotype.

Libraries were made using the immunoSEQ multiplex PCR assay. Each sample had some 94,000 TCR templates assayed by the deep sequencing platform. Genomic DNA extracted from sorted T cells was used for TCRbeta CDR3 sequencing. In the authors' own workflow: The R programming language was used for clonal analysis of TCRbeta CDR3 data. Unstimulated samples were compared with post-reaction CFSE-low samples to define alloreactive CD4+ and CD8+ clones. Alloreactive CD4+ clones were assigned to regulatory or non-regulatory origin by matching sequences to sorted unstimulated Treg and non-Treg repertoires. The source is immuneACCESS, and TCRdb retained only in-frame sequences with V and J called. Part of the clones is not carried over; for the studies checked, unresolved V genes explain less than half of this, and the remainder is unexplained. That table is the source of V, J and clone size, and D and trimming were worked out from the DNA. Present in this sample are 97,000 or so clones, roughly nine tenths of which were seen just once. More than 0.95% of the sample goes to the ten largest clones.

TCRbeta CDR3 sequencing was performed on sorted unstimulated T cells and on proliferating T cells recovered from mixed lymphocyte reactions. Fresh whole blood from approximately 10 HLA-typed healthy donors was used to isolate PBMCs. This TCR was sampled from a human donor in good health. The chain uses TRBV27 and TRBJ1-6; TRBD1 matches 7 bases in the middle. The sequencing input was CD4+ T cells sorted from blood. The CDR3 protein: CASSRQGSYNSPLHF. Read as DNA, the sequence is TGTGCCAGCAGTAGACAGGGCTCCTATAATTCACCCCTCCACTTT.